Described below is a single TCR beta chain sequence and its context. This record comes from a study of blood T cell repertoires in COVID-19. Study-level information: Donors in the United States, Italy and Spain gave samples during acute or convalescent COVID-19.

Some clones are missing from TCRdb's copy, which holds only in-frame ones; the method was immunoSEQ multiplex PCR. This sample has 190,000 or so clones, with around 81% found just once. Trimming cost V 8 bases and J 6 bases; bases outside gene matches: 7. The CDR3 contains 13 residues. Looked up from germline, CDR1 is WSHSY and CDR2 is SAAADI. The J gene is TRBJ1-5, the V gene TRBV10-2; 7 nucleotides agree with TRBD1. The TCR was taken from a man aged 55 to 70 with COVID-19, enrolled during active disease. Sequencing was done on a sample of peripheral blood. In DNA form, the CDR3 reads TGCGCCAGCGCTCAGGGGGGACGTCAGCCCCAGCATTTT. Its translation: CASAQGGRQPQHF.